This is a list of T cell receptor beta chains from one sample in a study of T cells after yellow fever vaccination. TCRdb reanalysed the 5' RACE reads using MiXCR and keeps one entry per CDR3 protein. This table holds about 350,000 distinct CDR3 sequences, approximately 13% found once. The specimen comprised CD4+ T cells sorted from PBMCs, sampled 15 days after the yellow fever booster vaccination. These TCRs come from a man aged 18 to 29 who received the YFV17D yellow fever vaccine. CDR3s leave out the opening cysteine and the closing phenylalanine or tryptophan. The order of the fields is J gene, clone size, D gene, V gene, CDR3 length, CDR3 protein. D genes are given only for firm matches. Size tells how often a clone was seen (once, few, many) or the class of an expanded clone, and some rows leave it out.

>TRBJ2-5|many|TRBD2|TRBV5-1|13
ASSSRGGFQETQY
>TRBJ1-2|NA|TRBD1|TRBV5-1|12
ASSGGTAEKGYT
>TRBJ2-1|NA|NA|TRBV27|14
ASGNRDWSSYNEQF
>TRBJ2-5|NA|TRBD2|TRBV18|11
ASATSGQETQY
>TRBJ2-4|few|NA|TRBV25-1|10
ASRLGWGIQY
>TRBJ2-3|NA|TRBD2|TRBV9|13
ASSTRGGTTDTQY
>TRBJ1-2|few|TRBD1|TRBV7-2|13
ASSLVGRGGYGYT
>TRBJ2-5|many|NA|TRBV10-3|11
AISGQEQETQY
>TRBJ2-5|few|TRBD1|TRBV5-4|14
ASSPHGGQGAETQY
>TRBJ2-1|few|NA|TRBV5-1|15
ASSLEAGVSSYNEQF
>TRBJ1-1|NA|NA|TRBV13|12
ASSLRRGNTEAF
>TRBJ1-6|many|NA|TRBV3-1|11
ASSQAIVSPLH
>TRBJ2-1|NA|TRBD2|TRBV4-3|17
ASSHLVGTSGGFYNEQF
>TRBJ2-1|few|TRBD1|TRBV24-1|13
ATSDGQGARNEQF
>TRBJ2-7|many|NA|TRBV10-3|13
AISAGQGDTYEQY
>TRBJ2-1|NA|TRBD2|TRBV12-3/TRBV12-4|15
ASSTPGGSGGRNEQF
>TRBJ2-5|NA|TRBD2|TRBV11-3|13
ASSKRAGGQETQY
>TRBJ2-5|few|TRBD2|TRBV4-2|15
ASSQDPTSGGAKTQY
>TRBJ1-1|few|NA|TRBV6-5|10
ASRFPGTEAF
>TRBJ2-7|few|NA|TRBV9|11
ASSGETPYEQY
>TRBJ2-5|NA|TRBD2|TRBV6-4|13
ASIVASGAQETQY
>TRBJ1-4|NA|TRBD1|TRBV5-1|13
ASSLDGTGEVKLF
>TRBJ2-1|few|NA|TRBV20-1|13
SARSARVSYNEQF
>TRBJ2-5|few|NA|TRBV5-1|14
ASSIAGIPDQETQY
>TRBJ1-5|many|NA|TRBV7-2|11
ASSFYSNQPQH
>TRBJ1-6|NA|NA|TRBV28|14
ASSLPQGSNNSPLH
>TRBJ1-2|few|NA|TRBV20-1|9
SARDGTSGT
>TRBJ2-7|few|TRBD2|TRBV3-1|13
ASSQVGLGSYEQY
>TRBJ2-5|few|NA|TRBV6-6|13
ASSIFGQGPETQY
>TRBJ2-7|NA|NA|TRBV29-1|11
SVAPKRSYEQY
>TRBJ2-5|many|TRBD2|TRBV5-1|12
ASRSRGYQETQY
>TRBJ2-3|NA|TRBD2|TRBV7-3|11
ASSLGTSDTQY
>TRBJ1-2|NA|NA|TRBV5-1|10
ASSLDKYGYT
>TRBJ2-1|NA|NA|TRBV6-1|13
ASREAVGGVNEQF
>TRBJ2-3|NA|NA|TRBV11-3|11
ASSYVPADTQY
>TRBJ1-6|NA|NA|TRBV18|15
ASSLFDLGEYNSPLH
>TRBJ1-2|few|NA|TRBV7-2|14
ASSLGLAVSNYGYT
>TRBJ2-1|many|NA|TRBV7-6|13
ASSPGGGSYNEQF
>TRBJ1-6|many|NA|TRBV5-5|12
ASSPRTNREPLH
>TRBJ2-5|few|NA|TRBV7-2|12
ASSLTGRGETQY
>TRBJ1-2|many|NA|TRBV7-2|9
ASSPDYGYT
>TRBJ2-5|NA|NA|TRBV4-1|12
ASSQDPGTETQY
>TRBJ1-4|many|TRBD1|TRBV4-1|18
ASSQDRGTTGGNQDEKLF
>TRBJ2-5|NA|NA|TRBV4-2|14
ASSQAGRGGSETQY
>TRBJ1-1|many|NA|TRBV5-1|11
ASKVQGNTEAF
>TRBJ1-2|few|TRBD1|TRBV20-1|10
SARGQGGGYT